These T cell receptor beta chains were read from a single sample in a study of blood T cell repertoires in COVID-19. Sequencing used immunoSEQ multiplex PCR; TCRdb keeps in-frame clones, though not all of them. The table has a few hundred thousand clones, around 86% seen once. The sample comprised peripheral blood. The receptors were sampled from a man under 40 who had recovered from COVID-19. Both conserved end residues are part of each CDR3. The D gene is left open where the match is weak. Clone size appears in some rows only: once, few, many, or a class for an expanded clone.

length: 17
J: TRBJ2-1
D: TRBD2
V: TRBV13
size: few
DNA: TGTGCCAGCAGCTTAGGCCGGCGGGGGGGCCGCAACAATGAGCAGTTCTTC
CDR3: CASSLGRRGGRNNEQFF

length: 15
J: TRBJ2-1
D: TRBD2
V: TRBV19
size: -
DNA: TGTGCCAGTAGTGTGACTAGCGGGGGACGAAATGAGCAGTTCTTC
CDR3: CASSVTSGGRNEQFF

length: 12
J: TRBJ2-1
D: -
V: TRBV9
size: -
DNA: TGTGCCAGCAGCGGGGCCGGGGATGAGCAGTTCTTC
CDR3: CASSGAGDEQFF

length: 16
J: TRBJ2-3
D: -
V: TRBV10-2
size: -
DNA: TGCGCCAGCGGGGGCCCACCTTTCCTTAGCACAGATACGCAGTATTTT
CDR3: CASGGPPFLSTDTQYF

length: 14
J: TRBJ1-3
D: -
V: TRBV6-6
size: few
DNA: TGTGCCAGCAGTTACTCCGGGGCTGGAAACACCATATATTTT
CDR3: CASSYSGAGNTIYF

length: 15
J: TRBJ2-7
D: -
V: TRBV7-8
size: -
DNA: TGTGCCAGCAGCTTAGGGCAGGGAACCCCCTACGAGCAGTACTTC
CDR3: CASSLGQGTPYEQYF

length: 21
J: TRBJ2-1
D: -
V: TRBV4-3
size: -
DNA: TGCGCCAGCAGCCAAGAAGGGGAGGGCAGGGGACGGATTGGTTCCTACAATGAGCAGTTCTTC
CDR3: CASSQEGEGRGRIGSYNEQFF

length: 14
J: TRBJ2-5
D: TRBD2
V: TRBV19
size: -
DNA: TGTGCCAGTAGTTCAGCGGGGAGACAGATGCCCCAGTACTTC
CDR3: CASSSAGRQMPQYF

length: 13
J: TRBJ2-7
D: TRBD2
V: TRBV5-4
size: -
DNA: TGTGCCAGCAGCTTCGGGGGGGAAAACGAGCAGTACTTC
CDR3: CASSFGGENEQYF

length: 15
J: TRBJ1-4
D: TRBD1
V: TRBV7-2
size: -
DNA: TGTGCCAGCAAGACAGGGGGCTGGCAGGTCGAGAAACTGTTTTTT
CDR3: CASKTGGWQVEKLFF

length: 15
J: TRBJ1-3
D: -
V: TRBV19
size: few
DNA: TGTGCCAGTAGTATCGGGTCTGCAGCTGGAAACACCATATATTTT
CDR3: CASSIGSAAGNTIYF

length: 14
J: TRBJ1-2
D: TRBD1
V: TRBV5-1
size: -
DNA: TGCGCCAGCAGCCCATCGGTTGGACAGGGTGGCTACACCTTC
CDR3: CASSPSVGQGGYTF

length: 12
J: TRBJ2-7
D: -
V: TRBV5-6
size: -
DNA: TGTGCCAGCAGCCACGGGACTTTGGAGCAGTACTTC
CDR3: CASSHGTLEQYF

length: 18
J: TRBJ1-4
D: -
V: TRBV27
size: -
DNA: TGTGCCAGCAGCTTCGCCCCCCCGGGTGTGGCAACTAATGAAAAACTGTTTTTT
CDR3: CASSFAPPGVATNEKLFF

length: 14
J: TRBJ1-4
D: -
V: TRBV6-5
size: once
DNA: TGTGCCAGCAGTTACGGGTGGGGGCAGGAAAAACTGTTTTTT
CDR3: CASSYGWGQEKLFF

length: 17
J: TRBJ1-1
D: TRBD1
V: TRBV25-1
size: once
DNA: TGTGCCAGCAGTGACGGGGGTGACAGGGGGGCGGACACTGAAGCTTTCTTT
CDR3: CASSDGGDRGADTEAFF